The text below deals with one T cell receptor (beta chain). The data stem from a study of OX40 agonist ivuxolimab in advanced cancers. The assay was immunoSEQ multiplex PCR, and TCRdb's table has in-frame clones only and misses some. The sample shows 53,000 or so clones, about 93% of them seen only once. The sequencing here drew on CD4+ or CD8+ T cells sorted from blood, taken in a trial of the OX40 agonist ivuxolimab. This clonotype was sampled from an adult with an advanced solid tumor such as melanoma, head and neck, liver or kidney cancer.

The CDR3 protein is CAISGAEGVPEAFF. In DNA, the CDR3 is TGTGCCATCAGTGGAGCCGAGGGGGTCCCTGAAGCTTTCTTT. This chain connects TRBV10-3 to TRBJ1-1; TRBD1 might be the D (6 bases). Trimming removed 4 bases from V and 6 bases from J, with 15 bases in between. The CDR3 has 14 amino acids. Looked up from germline, CDR1 is ENHRY and CDR2 is SYGVKD.